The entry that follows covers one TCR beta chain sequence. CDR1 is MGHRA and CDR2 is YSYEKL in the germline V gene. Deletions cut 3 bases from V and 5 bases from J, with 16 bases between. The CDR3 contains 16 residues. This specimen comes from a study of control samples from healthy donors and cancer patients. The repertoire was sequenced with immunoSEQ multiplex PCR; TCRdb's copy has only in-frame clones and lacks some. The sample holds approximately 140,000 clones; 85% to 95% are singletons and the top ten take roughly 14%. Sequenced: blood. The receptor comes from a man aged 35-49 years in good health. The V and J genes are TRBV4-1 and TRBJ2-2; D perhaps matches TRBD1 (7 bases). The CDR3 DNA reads TGCGCCAGCAGCCACGGAGGGGGCGCGGGGACCGGGGAGCTGTTTTTT. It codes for CASSHGGGAGTGELFF.